This T cell receptor beta chain was sequenced in a study of blood T cell repertoires in COVID-19. Across the study: Spain, Italy and the United States supplied samples that represented acute and convalescent COVID-19. Sample material is recorded as cDNA or gDNA derived from T cells, B-cell-depleted T cells, or PBMCs.

The V gene lost 0 bases and the J gene lost 3 bases, with 12 bases spanning the gap. The germline CDR1 and CDR2 sequences are SGHKS and YYEKEE (reference sequence). This CDR3 has 15 residues. Measured with immunoSEQ multiplex PCR; TCRdb has only the in-frame clones, and not every one. The table records about 150,000 clones, 80% to 90% of them present only once. Sequencing was performed on peripheral blood. The J gene is TRBJ1-2, the V gene TRBV5-5; weak D call: TRBD1 (6 bases). The receptor was derived from a woman aged 70-85 years with acute or convalescent COVID-19. The CDR3 coding sequence is TGTGCCAGCAGCTTGGCGTCAGGGGAGTACTATGGCTACACCTTC. The encoded protein is CASSLASGEYYGYTF.